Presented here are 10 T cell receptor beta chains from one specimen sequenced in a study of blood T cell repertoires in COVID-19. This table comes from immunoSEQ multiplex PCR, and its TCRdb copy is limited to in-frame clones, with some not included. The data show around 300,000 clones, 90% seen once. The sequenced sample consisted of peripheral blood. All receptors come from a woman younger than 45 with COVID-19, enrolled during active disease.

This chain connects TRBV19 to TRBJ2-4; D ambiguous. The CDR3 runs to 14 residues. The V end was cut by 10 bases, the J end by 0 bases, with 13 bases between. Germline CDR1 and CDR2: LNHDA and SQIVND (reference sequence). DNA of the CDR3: TGTGCCACCTCCCGAGATGTAGCCAAAAACATTCAGTACTTC. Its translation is CATSRDVAKNIQYF.

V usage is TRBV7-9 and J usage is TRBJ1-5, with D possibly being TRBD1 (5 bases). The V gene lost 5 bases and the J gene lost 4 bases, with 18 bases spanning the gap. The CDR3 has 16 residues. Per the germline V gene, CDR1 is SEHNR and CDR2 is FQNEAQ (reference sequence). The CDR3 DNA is TGTGCCAGCAGCAGTTGGGGTGAAGGGGCGAATCAGCCCCAGCATTTT. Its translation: CASSSWGEGANQPQHF.

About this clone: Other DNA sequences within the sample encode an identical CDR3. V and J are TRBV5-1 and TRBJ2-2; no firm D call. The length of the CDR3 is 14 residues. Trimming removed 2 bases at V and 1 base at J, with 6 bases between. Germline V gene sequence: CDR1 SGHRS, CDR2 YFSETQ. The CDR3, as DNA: TGCGCCAGCAGCTTTTCCGGGAACACCGGGGAGCTGTTTTTT. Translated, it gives CASSFSGNTGELFF.

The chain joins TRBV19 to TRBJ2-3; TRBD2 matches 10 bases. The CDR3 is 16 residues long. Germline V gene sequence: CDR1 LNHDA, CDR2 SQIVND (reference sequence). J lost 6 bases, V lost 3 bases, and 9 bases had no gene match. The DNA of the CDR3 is TGTGCCAGTAGTATCCAGCCGGGACTAGCGACCGATACGCAGTATTTT. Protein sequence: CASSIQPGLATDTQYF.

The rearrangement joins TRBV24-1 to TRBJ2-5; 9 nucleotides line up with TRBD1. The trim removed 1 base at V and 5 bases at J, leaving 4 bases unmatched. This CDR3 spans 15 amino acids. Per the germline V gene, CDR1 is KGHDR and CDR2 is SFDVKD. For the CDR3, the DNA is TGTGCCACCAGTGATTTAGGGACAGGGCGCGAGACCCAGTACTTC. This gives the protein CATSDLGTGRETQYF.

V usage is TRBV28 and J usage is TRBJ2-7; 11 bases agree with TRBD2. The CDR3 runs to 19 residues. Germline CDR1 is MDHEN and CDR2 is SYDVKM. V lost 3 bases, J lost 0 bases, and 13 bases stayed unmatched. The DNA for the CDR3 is TGTGCCAGCAGTTTCTCCCTAGCGGGAGGAAAGATCGGCTCCTACGAGCAGTACTTC. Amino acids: CASSFSLAGGKIGSYEQYF.

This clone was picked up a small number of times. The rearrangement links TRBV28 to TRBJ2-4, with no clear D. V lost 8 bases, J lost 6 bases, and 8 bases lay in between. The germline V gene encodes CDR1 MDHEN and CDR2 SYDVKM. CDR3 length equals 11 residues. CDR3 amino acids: CASGETNIQYF. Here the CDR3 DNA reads TGTGCCAGCGGAGAGACAAACATTCAGTACTTC. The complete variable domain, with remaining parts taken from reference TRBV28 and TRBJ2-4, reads DVKVTQSSRYLVKRTGEKVFLECVQDMDHENMFWYRQDPGLGLRLIYFSYDVKMKEKGDIPEGYSVSREKKERFSLILESASTNQTSMYLCASGETNIQYFGAGTRLSVL.

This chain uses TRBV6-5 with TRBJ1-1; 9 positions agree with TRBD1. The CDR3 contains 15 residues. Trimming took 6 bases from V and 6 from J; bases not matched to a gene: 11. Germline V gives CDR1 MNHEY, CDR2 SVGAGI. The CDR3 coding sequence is TGTGCCAGCAGCTCGGGACAGGGAGGGTCAGCTGAAGCTTTCTTT. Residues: CASSSGQGGSAEAFF.

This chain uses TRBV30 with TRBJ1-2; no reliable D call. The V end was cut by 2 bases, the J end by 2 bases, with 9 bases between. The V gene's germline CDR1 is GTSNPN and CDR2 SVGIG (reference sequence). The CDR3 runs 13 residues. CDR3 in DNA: TGTGCCTGGAGTCCTCGACAAAACTATGGCTACACCTTC. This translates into CAWSPRQNYGYTF.

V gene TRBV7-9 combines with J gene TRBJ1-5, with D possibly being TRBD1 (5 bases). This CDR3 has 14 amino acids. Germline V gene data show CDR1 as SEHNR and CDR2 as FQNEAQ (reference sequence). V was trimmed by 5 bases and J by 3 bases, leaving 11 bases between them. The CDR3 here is CASSPQGPNQPQHF. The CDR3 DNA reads TGTGCCAGCAGCCCTCAGGGCCCCAATCAGCCCCAGCATTTT.